These 29 T cell receptor beta chains were sequenced from one sample in a study of T cells in Graves' hyperthyroidism and ophthalmopathy (dated by TCRdb to about 2019). The library relied on multiplex PCR. TCRdb shows the sequencer as Illumina HiSeq 2000. TCR beta CDR3 regions were amplified from RNA transcripts. The first round of RT-PCR for the TCR CDR3 was performed with the HTBI primer set and the Qiagen OneStep RT-PCR kit. Clones were called with MiXCR by TCRdb after fastp trimmed the public reads at Q25, and only in-frame beta chains were retained. Each CDR3 protein gets just one entry, which takes the most common genes and DNA from the rows behind it. This sample gives under 700,000 distinct CDR3 sequences in total; around 15% of them show up just once. Approximately 20% of the sample belongs to the ten largest clones. The source material was blood. The receptors come from a woman under 30 with Graves' hyperthyroidism.

V is TRBV10-3 and J is TRBJ2-3, with D unclear. V lost 2 bases to trimming and J lost 1 base, with 4 bases between them. Germline V gene sequence: CDR1 ENHRY, CDR2 SYGVKD. The CDR3 runs to 13 residues. This chain's CDR3 is CAISETGTDTQYF. Here the CDR3 DNA reads TGTGCCATCAGTGAGACAGGCACAGATACGCAGTATTTT.

A word on this clonotype: One end of the junction does not line up with germline, which may come from a read error. V usage is TRBV20-1 and J usage is TRBJ1-2; D is possibly TRBD1 (5 bases). The CDR3 is made up of 12 amino acids. CDR1 is DFQATT and CDR2 is SNEGSKA in the germline V gene (reference sequence). This CDR3 reads CSASGQVDGYTF. CDR3 DNA sequence: TGCAGTGCTAGCGGACAAGTTGATGGCTACACTTTC.

This clonotype showed up just a few times. The chain joins TRBV6-1 to TRBJ2-5; 7 bases are a match to TRBD1. V dropped 2 bases and J dropped 5; count of bases not matched to a gene: 2. CDR3 length: 13 amino acids. In germline, CDR1 is MNHNS, CDR2 SASEGT. The CDR3 nucleotides read TGTGCCAGCAGTGAACAGGACAGGGAGACCCAGTACTTC. The encoded protein is CASSEQDRETQYF.

This clonotype was recorded a few times. The rearrangement links TRBV2 to TRBJ1-3; D is uncertain. The germline CDR1 and CDR2 sequences are SNHLY and FYNNEI. There are 16 residues in the CDR3. Trimming removed 5 bases from V and 0 bases from J, with 14 bases in between. The CDR3 DNA is TGTGCCAGCAGTAAGGCTACAGCAAGCTCTGGAAACACCATATATTTT. It encodes CASSKATASSGNTIYF.

The sample holds many counts of this clonotype. V usage is TRBV13 and J usage is TRBJ2-7, with 7 bases aligning to TRBD1. Per the germline V gene, CDR1 is PRHDT and CDR2 is FYEKMQ (reference sequence). The CDR3 is 15 amino acids. With V trimmed by 0 bases and J by 7 bases, 9 bases remained unmatched. The CDR3 DNA sequence: TGTGCCAGCAGCTTAGGACAGGGGTCCCTTGTTGAGCAGTACTTC. Amino acid sequence: CASSLGQGSLVEQYF.

In this sample, this clonotype turned up many times. The chain combines TRBV28 with TRBJ1-2, with D perhaps TRBD1 (5 bases). The CDR3 loop spans 14 amino acids. Trimming cost V 6 bases and J 7 bases, with 18 bases left between them. Germline CDR1 is MDHEN and CDR2 is SYDVKM. The CDR3: CASSNYQRGAGYTF. The CDR3, as DNA: TGTGCCAGCAGCAATTACCAGAGGGGAGCTGGCTACACCTTC.

The CDR3 spells CASSRVTGEDSPLHF. The CDR3 nucleotides read TGTGCCAGCAGCCGGGTAACGGGTGAGGATTCACCCCTCCACTTT. This chain connects TRBV5-6 to TRBJ1-6; D unresolved. Trimming removed 4 bases from V and 8 bases from J, with 16 bases in between. This CDR3 region has 15 residues. Germline V gene sequence: CDR1 SGHDT, CDR2 YYEEEE. Combining the CDR3 with reference TRBV5-6 and TRBJ1-6 gives the whole variable domain DAGVTQSPTHLIKTRGQQVTLRCSPKSGHDTVSWYQQALGQGPQFIFQYYEEEERQRGNFPDRFSGHQFPNYSSELNVNALLLGDSALYLCASSRVTGEDSPLHFGNGTRLTVT.

The V gene is TRBV10-3, the J gene TRBJ2-7, with 13 positions matching TRBD2. The CDR3 sequence is 15 residues long. From germline, CDR1 is ENHRY and CDR2 SYGVKD. The V gene end was trimmed by 0 bases and the J gene end by 7 bases; junction bases not matched to a gene: 3. This CDR3 reads CAISESLAGGGEQYF. CDR3 coding DNA: TGTGCCATCAGTGAGTCACTAGCGGGAGGGGGAGAGCAGTACTTC.

This clonotype was seen many times. The chain is built from TRBV28 and TRBJ1-2, with 8 nucleotides matching TRBD1. Germline V lookup: CDR1 MDHEN, CDR2 SYDVKM. The V and J ends lost 7 bases and 5 bases, in that order; junction bases with no gene match: 21. CDR3 length: 18 residues. CDR3: CASIRGIGQGDVKYGYTF. CDR3 nucleotides: TGTGCCAGCATTCGGGGTATTGGACAGGGCGACGTTAAGTATGGCTACACCTTC.

Only a few counts were recorded for this clonotype. The J gene is TRBJ2-6, the V gene TRBV27; TRBD1 matches at 10 bases. The CDR3 extends over 18 amino acids. Germline lookup yields CDR1 MNHEY and CDR2 SMNVEV (reference sequence). Trimming took 3 bases from V and 1 from J; bases not matched to a gene: 6. The CDR3 loop is CASSFTPGQGSGANVLTF. The CDR3 bases are TGTGCCAGCAGTTTTACCCCGGGACAGGGGTCTGGGGCCAACGTCCTGACTTTC.

This clonotype was seen many times. This chain connects TRBV2 to TRBJ1-5, with D perhaps TRBD1 (6 bases). Germline values: CDR1 SNHLY, CDR2 FYNNEI. Trimming took off 6 bases at V and 5 bases at J, with 17 bases between the two ends. CDR3 size: 15 residues. Written as DNA, the CDR3 is TGTGCCAGCAGCCCGGAGAGGGGGGGTTATCAGCCCCAGCATTTT. As protein: CASSPERGGYQPQHF. Filled out from reference TRBV2 and TRBJ1-5, the complete variable domain reads EPEVTQTPSHQVTQMGQEVILRCVPISNHLYFYWYRQILGQKVEFLVSFYNNEISEKSEIFDDQFSVERPDGSNFTLKIRSTKLEDSAMYFCASSPERGGYQPQHFGDGTRLSIL.

This rearrangement joins TRBV28 to TRBJ1-6, with D possibly being TRBD1 (5 bases). The CDR3 length is 15 residues. With 2 bases removed from V and 11 bases from J, the gap between germline ends came to 16 bases. Germline-derived CDR1 and CDR2 are MDHEN and SYDVKM. DNA for the CDR3: TGTGCCAGCAGTTTAGCAGGGCCCCCTTGGACACCCCTCCACTTT. Protein: CASSLAGPPWTPLHF.

Ten or more counts support this clonotype. The rearrangement uses TRBV6-1 and TRBJ2-7; D possibly corresponds to TRBD2 (5 bases). CDR1 and CDR2 from the germline V gene are MNHNS and SASEGT. V lost 7 bases, J lost 3 bases, and 16 bases lay in between. This CDR3 spans 14 amino acids. The CDR3 bases are TGTGCCAGCATCGGGGAAGGGCGTTACTACGAGCAGTACTTC. The encoded protein is CASIGEGRYYEQYF.

This clonotype was counted many times. The chain couples TRBV2 to TRBJ2-1, with a weak D call TRBD1 (6 bases). CDR1 is SNHLY, CDR2 FYNNEI, per germline. This CDR3 contains 12 residues. V gave up 10 bases and J gave up 4 bases, with 11 bases separating them. The CDR3 loop is CATLGAYNEQFF. The CDR3, as DNA: TGTGCCACCCTGGGGGCTTACAATGAGCAGTTCTTC.

This rearrangement joins TRBV5-1 to TRBJ2-5, with 13 bases matching TRBD2. V shed 4 bases, J shed 5 bases, and the junction held 11 bases outside the gene matches. The CDR3 runs 17 residues. The V gene's germline CDR1 is SGHRS and CDR2 YFSETQ. CDR3 bases: TGCGCCAGCAGCCGATCTTCCGGACTAGCGGGAGTGGAGACCCAGTACTTC. Its translation: CASSRSSGLAGVETQYF.

The rearrangement joins TRBV25-1 to TRBJ1-1, with D unclear. The V gene's germline CDR1 is MGHDK and CDR2 SYGVNS. Trimming cost V 6 bases and J 3 bases, with 11 bases left between them. The CDR3 runs 13 residues. Written as DNA, the CDR3 is TGTGCCAGCAGAATTTCGACGGACACTGAAGCTTTCTTT. Translating it yields CASRISTDTEAFF.

This clonotype was seen a handful of times. The V and J genes are TRBV13 and TRBJ2-5, with 8 bases that match TRBD1. Germline CDR1 and CDR2: PRHDT and FYEKMQ (reference sequence). The CDR3 runs to 15 residues. The J segment lost 1 base and the V segment lost 4 bases, leaving 5 bases of the junction unmatched. CDR3 sequence (DNA): TGTGCCAGCAGCTCTCGGACAGGGCGCCAAGAGACCCAGTACTTC. It encodes CASSSRTGRQETQYF. Combining the CDR3 with reference TRBV13 and TRBJ2-5 gives the whole variable domain AAGVIQSPRHLIKEKRETATLKCYPIPRHDTVYWYQQGPGQDPQFLISFYEKMQSDKGSIPDRFSAQQFSDYHSELNMSSLELGDSALYFCASSSRTGRQETQYFGPGTRLLVL.

The chain links TRBV20-1 to TRBJ2-5, with D possibly matching TRBD2 (7 bases). CDR3 size: 13 residues. Germline-derived CDR1 and CDR2 are DFQATT and SNEGSKA (reference sequence). Trimming left V 6 bases short and J 5 bases short, with 16 bases between. The CDR3 region has the DNA TGCAGTGCCCTAGCGGAGGGGGGGGAGACCCAGTACTTC. It encodes CSALAEGGETQYF.

In this sample, this clonotype turned up many times. This chain connects TRBV7-9 to TRBJ2-7, with D possibly matching TRBD1 (5 bases). This CDR3 has 13 amino acids. CDR1 is SEHNR and CDR2 is FQNEAQ in the germline V gene (reference sequence). Trimming shortened V by 5 bases and J by 2 bases, and 10 bases separated the two germline ends. CDR3 residues: CASSPRETYEQYF. CDR3 nucleotide sequence: TGTGCCAGCAGCCCCAGGGAAACCTACGAGCAGTACTTC.

This clonotype was counted only a few times. Without the conserved terminal phenylalanine or tryptophan, this CDR3 likely stems from a read error. The chain joins TRBV5-8 to TRBJ1-1; tentatively, D is TRBD1 (6 bases). From germline, CDR1 is SGHTS and CDR2 YDEGEE. V lost 1 base, J lost 4 bases, and 11 bases lay in between. There are 14 residues in the CDR3. CDR3 region: CASSLWQGFTEAFL. In DNA, the CDR3 is TGTGCCAGCAGCTTGTGGCAGGGGTTCACTGAAGCTTTCCTT.

The table lists this clonotype with a few counts. J is TRBJ1-1 and V is TRBV6-2 or TRBV6-3; unclear D gene. In germline, CDR1 is MNHEY, CDR2 SVGEGT. Deletions cut 5 bases from V and 7 bases from J, with 14 bases between. This CDR3 is 13 amino acids long. The CDR3 coding sequence is TGTGCCAGCAGTCATACCTCGTTGGTTGAAGCTTTCTTT. Its protein product is CASSHTSLVEAFF.

To note about this clonotype: A read error may be the cause here, since a much bigger clone is one base away. The chain recombines TRBV20-1 with TRBJ2-3; tentative D call: TRBD2 (5 bases). The V gene lost 6 bases and the J gene lost 0 bases, with 13 bases spanning the gap. The length of the CDR3 is 14 residues. Germline V gives CDR1 DFQATT, CDR2 SNEGSKA (reference sequence). The CDR3 DNA follows: TGCAGTGCCCCCGGGAAGCCGAGCACAGATACGCAGTATTTT. It encodes CSAPGKPSTDTQYF.

This clonotype has a handful of counts. V is TRBV27 and J is TRBJ2-1; tentatively, D is TRBD2 (6 bases). V lost 3 bases and J 5 bases, leaving 8 bases between the germline ends. The CDR3 extends over 13 amino acids. The V gene's germline CDR1 is MNHEY and CDR2 SMNVEV (reference sequence). The CDR3 sequence is CASSFPGDNEQFF. The CDR3 coding sequence is TGTGCCAGCAGTTTCCCGGGGGACAATGAGCAGTTCTTC.

This clonotype came up a few times. The V and J genes are TRBV5-1 and TRBJ1-6; the match to TRBD1 covers 7 bases. The germline V gene encodes CDR1 SGHRS and CDR2 YFSETQ. V lost 3 bases, J lost 8 bases, and 8 bases stayed unmatched. The CDR3 is made up of 15 amino acids. CDR3 amino acids: CASSSTTGIDSPLHF. The CDR3 DNA reads as TGCGCCAGCAGCTCAACGACAGGGATTGATTCACCCCTCCACTTT.

This clonotype has a count of ten or more. The rearrangement joins TRBV28 to TRBJ2-5; 8 bases line up with TRBD2. The V segment lost 2 bases and the J segment 5 bases; nucleotides outside the gene matches: 7. The CDR3 is made up of 15 amino acids. CDR1 is MDHEN, CDR2 SYDVKM, per germline. The CDR3 coding sequence is TGTGCCAGCAGTTTAATGGTAGCGGGGTATGAGACCCAGTACTTC. Amino acid sequence: CASSLMVAGYETQYF.

This clonotype was seen a handful of times. V is TRBV10-2 and J is TRBJ2-1; the D gene is possibly TRBD1 (6 bases). CDR1 is WSHSY, CDR2 SAAADI, per germline. The CDR3 has 15 residues. The V and J ends lost 0 bases and 6 bases respectively, with 12 bases between them. CDR3 sequence reads: CASSESNSRGNEQFF. In DNA form, the CDR3 reads TGCGCCAGCAGTGAGTCGAATAGCAGGGGCAATGAGCAGTTCTTC.

V and J are TRBV18 and TRBJ2-5; a possible D gene is TRBD2 (6 bases). Germline V gene sequence: CDR1 KGHSH, CDR2 LQKENI. The CDR3 length is 14 residues. V was pared by 6 bases and J by 5 bases, with 16 bases between. CDR3 residues: CASSDPGVDETQYF. In DNA, the CDR3 is TGTGCCAGCTCGGACCCGGGGGTGGACGAGACCCAGTACTTC.

This clonotype came up many times. The gene calls are TRBV28 and TRBJ1-1; 10 bases are shared with TRBD1. The CDR3 is 14 amino acids. The germline CDR1 and CDR2 sequences are MDHEN and SYDVKM. V trimming: 5 bases; J trimming: 6 bases; junction bases outside the gene matches: 6. CDR3 coding DNA: TGTGCCAGCAGTCCCGTTGGGACAGGGGCTGAAGCTTTCTTT. It specifies CASSPVGTGAEAFF.

V gene TRBV5-8 combines with J gene TRBJ2-2, with no clear D. CDR1 and CDR2 (germline): SGHTS, YDEGEE. The CDR3 has 13 residues. V lost 10 bases and J 7 bases, leaving 17 bases between the germline ends. This chain's CDR3 is CAGMLGFDGELFF. DNA for the CDR3: TGTGCCGGGATGTTGGGTTTCGACGGGGAGCTGTTTTTT.